The TCR beta chain under discussion was sequenced for a study of T cell responses to AZD1222 COVID-19 vaccine. Study results and limitations: Just six AZD1222 recipients were seropositive at baseline.

Worth noting for this clone: Its antigen remains unknown.

Trimming took off 1 base at V and 1 base at J, with 17 bases between the two ends. Germline CDR1 reads SGHTA; CDR2 reads FQGNSA. The CDR3 runs 19 residues. Profiled with immunoSEQ multiplex PCR; TCRdb holds only in-frame clones, not every one. The table includes roughly 110,000 clones, around 91% detected once. This material consisted of peripheral blood, taken on day 0 of AZD1222 vaccination. The source of this sequence is an adult in good health. The chain combines TRBV7-2 with TRBJ2-6; D is ambiguous. This chain's CDR3 is CASSLGSRSPLSGANVLTF. CDR3 nucleotide sequence: TGTGCCAGCAGCTTAGGGTCGCGGTCTCCGTTATCTGGGGCCAACGTCCTGACTTTC. Drawing the rest from reference TRBV7-2 and TRBJ2-6, the complete variable domain is GAGVSQSPSNKVTEKGKDVELRCDPISGHTALYWYRQSLGQGLEFLIYFQGNSAPDKSGLPSDRFSAERTGGSVSTLTIQRTQQEDSAVYLCASSLGSRSPLSGANVLTFGAGSRLTVL.